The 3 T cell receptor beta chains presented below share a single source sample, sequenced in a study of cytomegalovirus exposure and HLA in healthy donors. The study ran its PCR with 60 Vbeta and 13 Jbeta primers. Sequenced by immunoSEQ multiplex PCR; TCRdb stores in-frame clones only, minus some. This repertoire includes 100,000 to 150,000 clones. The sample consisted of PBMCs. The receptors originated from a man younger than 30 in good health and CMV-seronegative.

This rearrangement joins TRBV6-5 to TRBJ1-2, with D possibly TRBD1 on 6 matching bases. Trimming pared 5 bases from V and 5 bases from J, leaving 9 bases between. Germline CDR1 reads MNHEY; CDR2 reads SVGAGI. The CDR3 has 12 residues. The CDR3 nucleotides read TGTGCCAGCAGTACACAGGGTTATGGCTACACCTTC. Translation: CASSTQGYGYTF.

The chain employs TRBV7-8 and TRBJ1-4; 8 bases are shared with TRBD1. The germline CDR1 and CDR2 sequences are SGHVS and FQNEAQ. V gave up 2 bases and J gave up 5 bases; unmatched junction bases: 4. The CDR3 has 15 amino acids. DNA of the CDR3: TGTGCCAGCAGCTTAAGGACAGGGTTCAATGAAAAACTGTTTTTT. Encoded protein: CASSLRTGFNEKLFF.

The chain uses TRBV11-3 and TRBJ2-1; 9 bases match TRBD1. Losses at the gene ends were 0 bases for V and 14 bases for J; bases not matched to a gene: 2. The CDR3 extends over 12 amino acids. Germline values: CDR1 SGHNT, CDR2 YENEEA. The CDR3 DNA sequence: TGTGCCAGCAGCTTAGATCGGGACAGGGAGTTCTTC. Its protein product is CASSLDRDREFF.